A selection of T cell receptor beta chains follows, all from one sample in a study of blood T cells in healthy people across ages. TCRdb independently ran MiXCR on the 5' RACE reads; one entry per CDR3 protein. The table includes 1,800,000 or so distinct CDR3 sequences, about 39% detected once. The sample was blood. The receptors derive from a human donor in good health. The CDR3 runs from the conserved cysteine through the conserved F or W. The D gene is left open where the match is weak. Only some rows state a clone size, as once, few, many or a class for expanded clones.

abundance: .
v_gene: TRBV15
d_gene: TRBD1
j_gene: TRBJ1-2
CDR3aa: CATSRDLAGTGSGYTF
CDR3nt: TGTGCCACCAGCAGAGATTTGGCTGGGACAGGGTCTGGCTACACCTTC

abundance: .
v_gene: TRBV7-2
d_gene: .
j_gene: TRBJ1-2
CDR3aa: CASSSSYTGGYTF
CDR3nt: TGTGCCAGCAGCTCCTCTTATACAGGTGGCTACACCTTC

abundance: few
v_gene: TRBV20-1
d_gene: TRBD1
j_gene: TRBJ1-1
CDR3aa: CSARQGGGTEAFF
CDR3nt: TGCAGTGCTAGACAGGGGGGAGGCACTGAAGCTTTCTTT

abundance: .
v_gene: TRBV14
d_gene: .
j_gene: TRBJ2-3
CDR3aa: CASSHGQYSTDTQYF
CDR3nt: TGTGCCAGCAGCCACGGACAGTACAGCACAGATACGCAGTATTTT

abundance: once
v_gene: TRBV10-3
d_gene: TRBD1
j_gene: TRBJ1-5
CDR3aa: CAVSPGQADQPQHF
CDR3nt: TGTGCCGTCAGTCCGGGACAGGCAGATCAGCCCCAGCATTTT

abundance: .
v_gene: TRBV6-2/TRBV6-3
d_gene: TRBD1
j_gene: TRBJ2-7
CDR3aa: CASTRQGRYEQYF
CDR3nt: TGTGCCAGCACCAGACAGGGCCGCTACGAGCAGTACTTC

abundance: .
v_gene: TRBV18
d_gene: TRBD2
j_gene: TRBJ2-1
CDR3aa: CASSPMPSGDLSYNEQFF
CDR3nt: TGTGCCAGCTCACCGATGCCTAGCGGGGACCTCTCCTATAATGAGCAGTTCTTC

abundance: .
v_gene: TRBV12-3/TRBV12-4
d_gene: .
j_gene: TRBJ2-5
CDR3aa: CASSSGTQPSGTQYF
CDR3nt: TGTGCCAGCAGCTCCGGGACCCAACCTTCGGGGACCCAGTACTTC

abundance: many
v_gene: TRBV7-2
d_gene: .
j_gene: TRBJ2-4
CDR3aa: CASSSDRTTAKNIQYF
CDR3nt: TGTGCCAGCAGCTCCGATCGGACGACGGCCAAAAACATTCAGTACTTC

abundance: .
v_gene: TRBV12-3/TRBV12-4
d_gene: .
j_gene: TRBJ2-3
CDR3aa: CASRHTDAQYF
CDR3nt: TGTGCCAGCAGGCACACGGATGCGCAGTATTTT

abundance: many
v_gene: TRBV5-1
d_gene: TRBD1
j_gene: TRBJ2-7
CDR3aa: CASSLVGQVYEQYF
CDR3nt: TGCGCCAGCAGCTTGGTTGGACAGGTCTACGAGCAGTACTTC

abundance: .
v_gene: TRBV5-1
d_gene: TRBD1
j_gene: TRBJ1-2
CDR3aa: CASSLTVEGASGYTF
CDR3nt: TGCGCCAGCAGCCTTACAGTGGAGGGGGCAAGTGGCTACACCTTC

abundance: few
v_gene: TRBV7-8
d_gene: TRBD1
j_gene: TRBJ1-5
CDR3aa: CASSFGQASFGQPQHF
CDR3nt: TGTGCCAGCAGCTTCGGACAGGCCTCCTTCGGTCAGCCCCAGCATTTT

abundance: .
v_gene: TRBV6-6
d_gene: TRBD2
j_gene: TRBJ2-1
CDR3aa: CASTPRLAGYWGEQFF
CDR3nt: TGTGCCAGCACCCCCCGACTAGCGGGGTATTGGGGTGAGCAGTTCTTC

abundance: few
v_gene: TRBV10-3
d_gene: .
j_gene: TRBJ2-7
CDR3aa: CAISESSGATYGQYF
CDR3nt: TGTGCCATCAGTGAGTCGTCCGGGGCAACCTACGGGCAGTACTTC

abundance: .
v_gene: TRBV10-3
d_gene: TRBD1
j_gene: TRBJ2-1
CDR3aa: CAISWTGNNEQFF
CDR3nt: TGTGCCATCAGTTGGACAGGGAACAATGAGCAGTTCTTC

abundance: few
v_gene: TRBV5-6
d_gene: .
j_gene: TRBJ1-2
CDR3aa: CASTTKNQEYSTF
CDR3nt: TGTGCCAGCACCACCAAGAATCAGGAGTATAGCACCTTC

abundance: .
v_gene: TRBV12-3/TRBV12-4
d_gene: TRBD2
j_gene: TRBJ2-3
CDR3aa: CASSPLGGKTTDTQYF
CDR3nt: TGTGCCAGCAGCCCTTTGGGGGGGAAGACCACAGATACGCAGTATTTT

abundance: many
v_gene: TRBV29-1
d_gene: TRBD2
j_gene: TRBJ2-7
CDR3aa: CSARLAIEQYF
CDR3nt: TGCAGCGCAAGACTAGCGATCGAGCAGTACTTC

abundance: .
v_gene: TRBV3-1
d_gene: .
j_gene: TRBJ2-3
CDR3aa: CASSSQLDTQYF
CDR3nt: TGTGCCAGCAGCTCCCAGCTAGATACGCAGTATTTT

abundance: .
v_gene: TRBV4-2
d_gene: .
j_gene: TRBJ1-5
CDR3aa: CASSQEVQGMNQPQHF
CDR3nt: TGTGCCAGCAGCCAAGAGGTTCAGGGAATGAATCAGCCCCAGCATTTT

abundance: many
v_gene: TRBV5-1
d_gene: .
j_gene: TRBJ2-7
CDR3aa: CASSLGAHEQYF
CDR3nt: TGCGCCAGCAGCTTGGGGGCTCACGAGCAGTACTTC

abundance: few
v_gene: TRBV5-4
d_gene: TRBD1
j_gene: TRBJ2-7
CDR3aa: CASSDRTGGDEQYF
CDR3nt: TGTGCCAGCAGTGACAGGACAGGGGGAGACGAGCAGTACTTC

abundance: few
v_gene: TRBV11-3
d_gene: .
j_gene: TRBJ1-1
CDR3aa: CASSLGVMGRMNTEAFF
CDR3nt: TGTGCCAGCAGCTTAGGAGTAATGGGACGGATGAACACTGAAGCTTTCTTT

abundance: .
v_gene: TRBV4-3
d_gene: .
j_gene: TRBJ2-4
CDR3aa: CASSPTVDEKRYF
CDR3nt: TGCGCCAGCAGCCCGACAGTCGACGAAAAACGGTACTTC

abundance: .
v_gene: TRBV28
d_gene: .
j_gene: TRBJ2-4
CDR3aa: CASTTGGDIQYF
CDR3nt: TGTGCCAGCACAACAGGGGGGGACATTCAGTACTTC

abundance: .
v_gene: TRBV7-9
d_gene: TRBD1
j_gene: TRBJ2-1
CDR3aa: CASRNDRGPTRYNEQFF
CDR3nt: TGTGCCAGCAGAAATGACAGGGGCCCAACACGGTACAATGAGCAGTTCTTC

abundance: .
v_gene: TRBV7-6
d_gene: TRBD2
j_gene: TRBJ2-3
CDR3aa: CASSPPSLAGLDTQYF
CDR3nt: TGTGCCAGCAGCCCCCCCTCGCTAGCGGGGTTGGATACGCAGTATTTT

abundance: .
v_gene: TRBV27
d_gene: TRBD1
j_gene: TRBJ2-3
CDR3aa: CASSYWDRSTDTQYF
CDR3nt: TGTGCCAGCAGTTACTGGGACAGAAGCACAGATACGCAGTATTTT

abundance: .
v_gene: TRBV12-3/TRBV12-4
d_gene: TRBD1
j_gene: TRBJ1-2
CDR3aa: CASSADRANGYTF
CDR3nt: TGTGCCAGCAGTGCCGACAGGGCCAATGGCTACACCTTC

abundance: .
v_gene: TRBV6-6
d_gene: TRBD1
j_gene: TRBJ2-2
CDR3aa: CASSYSQGATGELFF
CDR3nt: TGTGCCAGCAGTTACTCTCAGGGGGCCACCGGGGAGCTGTTTTTT

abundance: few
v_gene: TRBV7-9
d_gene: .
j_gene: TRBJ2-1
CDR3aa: CASSFKYNEQFF
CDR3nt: TGTGCCAGCAGCTTTAAGTACAATGAGCAGTTCTTC

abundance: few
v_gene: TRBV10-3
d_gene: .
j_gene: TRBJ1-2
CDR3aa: CAIGGGLIYGYTF
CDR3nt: TGTGCCATCGGCGGGGGGCTAATCTATGGCTACACCTTC

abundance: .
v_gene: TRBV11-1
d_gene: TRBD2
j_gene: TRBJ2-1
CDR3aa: CASSPSGGIYIEQFF
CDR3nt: TGTGCCAGCAGCCCCAGCGGGGGGATATACATTGAGCAGTTCTTC

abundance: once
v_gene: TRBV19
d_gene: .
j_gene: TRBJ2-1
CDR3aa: CASSIGAINRDEQFF
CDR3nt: TGTGCCAGTAGTATTGGAGCCATAAACCGGGATGAGCAGTTCTTC

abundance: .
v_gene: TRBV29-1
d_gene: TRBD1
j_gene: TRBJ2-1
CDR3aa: CSVEGTGVLYEQFF
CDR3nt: TGCAGCGTTGAGGGGACAGGGGTCTTATATGAGCAGTTCTTC

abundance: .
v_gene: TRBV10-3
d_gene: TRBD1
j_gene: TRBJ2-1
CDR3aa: CAISEDRGGYNEQFF
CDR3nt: TGTGCCATCAGTGAGGACAGGGGGGGATACAATGAGCAGTTCTTC

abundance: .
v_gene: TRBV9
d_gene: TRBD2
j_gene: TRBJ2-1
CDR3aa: CASSPLAVPYNEQFF
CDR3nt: TGTGCCAGCAGCCCTCTAGCGGTCCCCTACAATGAGCAGTTCTTC

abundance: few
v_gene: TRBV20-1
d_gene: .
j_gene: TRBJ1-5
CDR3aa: CSAMQGSNQPQHF
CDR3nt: TGCAGTGCTATGCAGGGGAGCAATCAGCCCCAGCATTTT

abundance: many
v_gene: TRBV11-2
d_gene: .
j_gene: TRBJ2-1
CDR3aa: CASSLGPGVFNEQFF
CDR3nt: TGTGCCAGCAGCTTAGGGCCAGGAGTCTTTAATGAGCAGTTCTTC

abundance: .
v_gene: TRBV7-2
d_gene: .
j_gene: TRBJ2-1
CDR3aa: CASSWGGGANEQFF
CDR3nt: TGTGCCAGCAGCTGGGGAGGGGGGGCCAATGAGCAGTTCTTC

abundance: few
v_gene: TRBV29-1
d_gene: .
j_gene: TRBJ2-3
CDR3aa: CSVEGGQGRYTQYF
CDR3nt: TGCAGCGTTGAAGGAGGCCAGGGGAGGTATACGCAGTATTTT